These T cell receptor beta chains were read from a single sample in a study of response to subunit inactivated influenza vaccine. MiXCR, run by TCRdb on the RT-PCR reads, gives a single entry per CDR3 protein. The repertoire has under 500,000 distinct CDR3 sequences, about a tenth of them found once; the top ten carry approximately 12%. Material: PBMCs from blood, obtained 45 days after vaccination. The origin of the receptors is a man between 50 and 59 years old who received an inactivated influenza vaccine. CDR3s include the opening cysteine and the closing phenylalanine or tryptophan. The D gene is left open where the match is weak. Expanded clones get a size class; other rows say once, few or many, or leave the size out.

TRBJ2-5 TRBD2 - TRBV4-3 TGCGCCAGCAGCCATCGAGCGGGGGGGTACTCACTTATACAAGAGACCCAGTACTTC CASSHRAGGYSLIQETQYF
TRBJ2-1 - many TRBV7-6 TGTGCCAGCAGCTTTGAGGCGGGATCCTCCTACAATGAGCAGTTCTTC CASSFEAGSSYNEQFF
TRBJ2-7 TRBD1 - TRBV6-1 TGTGCCAGCAGGAAACAGGGGAGAGTCCACGAGCAGTACTTC CASRKQGRVHEQYF
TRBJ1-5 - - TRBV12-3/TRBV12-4 TGTGCCAGCAGGGCCGGGGTACGTCAGCCCCAGCATTTT CASRAGVRQPQHF
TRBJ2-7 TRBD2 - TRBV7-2 TGTGCCAGCACCCCCTCGGGTAGCGGGAAATACGAGCAGTACTTC CASTPSGSGKYEQYF
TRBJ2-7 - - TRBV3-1 TGTGCCAGCAGCGCAGGAATGACGAGAGAGCAGTACTTC CASSAGMTREQYF
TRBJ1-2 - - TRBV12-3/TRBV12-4 TGTGCCAGCAGTTTCGGATTAAGAGGCTACACCTTC CASSFGLRGYTF
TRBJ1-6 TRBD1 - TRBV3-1 TGTGCCAGCAGCCTGCGACAGGGCCAGAATTCACCCCTCCACTTT CASSLRQGQNSPLHF
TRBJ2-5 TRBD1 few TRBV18 TGTGCCAGCTCACCACCGCGCGGACAGGGGACTGGGCCGGAGACCCAGTACTTC CASSPPRGQGTGPETQYF
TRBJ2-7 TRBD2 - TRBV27 TGTGCCAGCAACCTCGGGGGGAACGGTCCCTACGAGCAGTACTTC CASNLGGNGPYEQYF
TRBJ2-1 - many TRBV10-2 TGCGCCAGCAGTGAACATCATGAGCAGTTCTTC CASSEHHEQFF
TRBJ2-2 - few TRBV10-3 TGTGCCATCAGCCGACGAGGGGACCGAAACACCGGGGAGCTGTTTTTT CAISRRGDRNTGELFF
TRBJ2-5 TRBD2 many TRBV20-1 TGCAGTGCTAACCCAGCGGGGGGGTTGGAGACCCAGTACTTC CSANPAGGLETQYF
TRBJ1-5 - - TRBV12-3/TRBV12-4 TGTGCCAGCACTCCCCAGCTGGGGGGTCAGCCCCAGCATTTT CASTPQLGGQPQHF
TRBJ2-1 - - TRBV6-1 TGTGCCAGCAGCATGGACAAGAGCTCCTACAATGAGCAGTTCTTC CASSMDKSSYNEQFF
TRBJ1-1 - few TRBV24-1 TGTGCCACCAGGAGCGGCCTGAACACTGAAGCTTTCTTT CATRSGLNTEAFF
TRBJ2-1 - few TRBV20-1 TGCAGTGCTCTAAGGAGGGCAGGGTCCTACAATGAGCAGTTCTTC CSALRRAGSYNEQFF
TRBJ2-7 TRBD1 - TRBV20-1 TGCAGTGCTAGAGATCGGCAGGGGGTCTACGAGCAGTACTTC CSARDRQGVYEQYF
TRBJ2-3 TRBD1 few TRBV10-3 TGTGCCGTACAGGGGGCTGCAGATACGCAGTATTTT CAVQGAADTQYF
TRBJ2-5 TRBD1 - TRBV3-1 TGTGCCAGCAGCCAACTTACAGGGGTAGAGACCCAGTACTTC CASSQLTGVETQYF